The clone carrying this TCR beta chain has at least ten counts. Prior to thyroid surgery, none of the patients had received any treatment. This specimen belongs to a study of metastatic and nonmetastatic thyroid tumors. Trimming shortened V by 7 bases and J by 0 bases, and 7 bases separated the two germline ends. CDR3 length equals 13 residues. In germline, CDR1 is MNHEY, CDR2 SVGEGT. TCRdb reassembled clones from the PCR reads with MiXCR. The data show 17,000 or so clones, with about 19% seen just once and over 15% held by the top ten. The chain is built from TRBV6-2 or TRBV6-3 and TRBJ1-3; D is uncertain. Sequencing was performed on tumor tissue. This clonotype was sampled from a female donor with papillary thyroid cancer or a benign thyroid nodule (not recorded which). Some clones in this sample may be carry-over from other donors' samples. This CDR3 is CASIAISGNTIYF. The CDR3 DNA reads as TGTGCCAGCATCGCCATCTCTGGAAACACCATATATTTT.